This passage covers 19 T cell receptor beta chains from one sample sequenced in a study of cytomegalovirus exposure and HLA in healthy donors. The PCR used 60 Vbeta and 13 Jbeta primers. TCRdb keeps only in-frame clones here, not all; method: immunoSEQ multiplex PCR. The sample table sets out about 130,000 clones. The sequenced sample consisted of PBMCs. These receptors came from a man in his forties in good health and CMV-seronegative.

The chain links TRBV10-3 to TRBJ2-5, with 10 positions matching TRBD2. The last part of the DNA fits TRBJ2-7 better; the J call may be wrong. CDR3 length: 18 residues. CDR1 and CDR2 from the germline V gene are ENHRY and SYGVKD. The CDR3 reads CAISEGGQASGRFGEQYF. For the CDR3, the DNA is TGTGCCATCAGTGAGGGAGGGCAAGCTAGCGGGAGATTCGGCGAGCAGTACTTC.

V is TRBV18 and J is TRBJ1-2; TRBD1 might be the D (6 bases). Germline CDR1 reads KGHSH; CDR2 reads LQKENI. The CDR3 has 16 amino acids. The V end lost 4 bases, the J end lost 8 bases, and 23 bases lay between the germline ends. For the CDR3, the DNA is TGTGCCAGCTCACGTCCCCGCGGACAGATGGAGAGAGGCTACACCTTC. It codes for CASSRPRGQMERGYTF.

The V call is TRBV13, the J call TRBJ2-1; 12 bases line up with TRBD2. The V and J ends lost 3 bases and 7 bases, in that order; junction bases with no gene match: 4. Per germline, CDR1 PRHDT and CDR2 FYEKMQ (reference sequence). The CDR3 consists of 15 residues. CDR3 sequence: CASSLTSGSRNEQFF. The CDR3, as DNA: TGTGCCAGCAGCTTGACTAGCGGGAGCAGAAATGAGCAGTTCTTC.

This chain links TRBV27 with TRBJ2-4, with a tentative D call TRBD2 (6 bases). CDR1 MNHEY and CDR2 SMNVEV come from the germline V gene (reference sequence). The CDR3 loop spans 16 amino acids. V dropped 4 bases and J dropped 0 bases, with 13 bases sitting between them. CDR3 amino acids: CASSSRDFLAKNIQYF. Written as DNA, the CDR3 is TGTGCCAGCAGTTCCCGGGACTTCTTAGCCAAAAACATTCAGTACTTC.

This chain uses TRBV10-2 with TRBJ2-3; TRBD2 matches at 7 bases. Germline CDR1 is WSHSY and CDR2 is SAAADI. The V segment lost 4 bases and the J segment 4 bases; nucleotides outside the gene matches: 5. The CDR3 sequence is 14 residues long. The CDR3: CASSAITSADTQYF. CDR3 nucleotides: TGCGCCAGCAGTGCGATAACTAGCGCAGATACGCAGTATTTT.

This rearrangement joins TRBV6-4 to TRBJ2-7, with 7 bases aligning to TRBD2. CDR1 and CDR2 (germline): MRHNA, SNTAGT. This CDR3 has 14 amino acids. J gave up 4 bases and V 7 bases, and 10 bases lay outside the gene matches. The chain's CDR3 is CASTAGSREYEQYF. The CDR3 region has the DNA TGTGCCAGCACGGCCGGCTCGCGGGAGTACGAGCAGTACTTC.

The rearrangement uses TRBV5-4 and TRBJ2-1; 9 nucleotides match TRBD2. V was clipped by 2 bases and J by 2 bases; unmatched bases: 11. CDR1 SGHNT and CDR2 YYREEE come from the germline V gene (reference sequence). The CDR3 covers 18 residues. The CDR3 spells CASSLEAGGFGTYNEQFF. The CDR3, as DNA: TGTGCCAGCAGCTTAGAAGCGGGAGGTTTTGGGACCTACAATGAGCAGTTCTTC.

The V call is TRBV30, the J call TRBJ1-2; TRBD1 matches at 9 bases. This CDR3 is 14 amino acids long. Per the germline V gene, CDR1 is GTSNPN and CDR2 is SVGIG (reference sequence). The trim removed 2 bases at V and 8 bases at J, leaving 9 bases unmatched. The CDR3 loop reads CAWSSGTGKIGYTF. The CDR3 DNA sequence: TGTGCCTGGAGTTCCGGGACAGGGAAAATCGGCTACACCTTC.

This rearrangement joins TRBV7-9 to TRBJ1-4; 8 bases are a match to TRBD1. Per the germline V gene, CDR1 is SEHNR and CDR2 is FQNEAQ (reference sequence). Germline trimming cut 1 base from V and 3 bases from J; bases unmatched to any gene: 10. This CDR3 is built from 18 residues. CDR3 nucleotides: TGTGCCAGCAGCTTAGTGGTGACAGGGGTGAGGCCTAATGAAAAACTGTTTTTT. Protein sequence: CASSLVVTGVRPNEKLFF. The complete variable domain, with remaining parts taken from reference TRBV7-9 and TRBJ1-4, reads DTGVSQNPRHKITKRGQNVTFRCDPISEHNRLYWYRQTLGQGPEFLTYFQNEAQLEKSRLLSDRFSAERPKGSFSTLEIQRTEQGDSAMYLCASSLVVTGVRPNEKLFFGSGTQLSVL.

This chain links TRBV9 with TRBJ1-1; 8 bases align to TRBD1. The CDR3 is 15 residues long. CDR1 is SGDLS and CDR2 is YYNGEE in the germline V gene. With 1 base clipped from V and 4 bases from J, the junction kept 6 bases outside the gene matches. CDR3 in amino acids: CASSVRDRSGTEAFF. CDR3 nucleotides: TGTGCCAGCAGCGTACGGGACAGGAGTGGCACTGAAGCTTTCTTT.

The DNA of the CDR3 is TGTGCCAGCAGCAACAGGGGCGTCACTGAAGCTTTCTTT. Translating gives CASSNRGVTEAFF. The chain joins TRBV5-4 to TRBJ1-1, with TRBD1 matching over 7 bases. Germline V gene lookup returns CDR1 SGHNT and CDR2 YYREEE (reference sequence). Germline trimming cut 4 bases from V and 4 bases from J; bases unmatched to any gene: 4. CDR3 size: 13 residues.

V gene TRBV19 combines with J gene TRBJ2-7; TRBD1 is a possible D gene (6 bases). The CDR3 covers 13 residues. Germline-derived CDR1 and CDR2 are LNHDA and SQIVND (reference sequence). The V end lost 5 bases, the J end lost 1 base, and 9 bases lay between the germline ends. The CDR3 coding sequence is TGTGCCAGTAGTTTTACAGGGTCCTACGAGCAGTACTTC. This encodes CASSFTGSYEQYF.

DNA for the CDR3: TGTGCCAGCTCTAACAGGGGTAATCAGCCCCAGCATTTT. It codes for CASSNRGNQPQHF. The rearrangement uses TRBV28 and TRBJ1-5, with 7 bases lining up with TRBD1. Germline V lookup: CDR1 MDHEN, CDR2 SYDVKM. Trimming took 8 bases from V and 4 from J; bases not matched to a gene: 5. This CDR3 contains 13 residues. The full variable domain, in which reference TRBV28 and TRBJ1-5 provide the parts outside the CDR3, is DVKVTQSSRYLVKRTGEKVFLECVQDMDHENMFWYRQDPGLGLRLIYFSYDVKMKEKGDIPEGYSVSREKKERFSLILESASTNQTSMYLCASSNRGNQPQHFGDGTRLSIL.

V and J are TRBV10-1 and TRBJ2-7, with 8 bases identical to TRBD1. The CDR3 spans 12 residues. V shed 9 bases and J 5 bases; nucleotides not matched to a gene: 6. Germline lookup yields CDR1 WNHNN and CDR2 SYGVQD (reference sequence). The DNA for the CDR3 is TGCGCCAGACCGGGACAGGCGGACGAGCAGTACTTC. The encoded protein is CARPGQADEQYF.

The chain is built from TRBV30 and TRBJ1-3, with no clear D. Germline V CDR1 and CDR2: GTSNPN, SVGIG (reference sequence). The CDR3 totals 16 residues. The V end was cut by 2 bases, the J end by 1 base, with 15 bases between. DNA of the CDR3: TGTGCCTGGAGTTCCGCGGGAGGGTGGTCTGGAAACACCATATATTTT. It yields the protein CAWSSAGGWSGNTIYF. Full variable domain (missing parts from reference TRBV30 and TRBJ1-3): SQTIHQWPATLVQPVGSPLSLECTVEGTSNPNLYWYRQAAGRGLQLLFYSVGIGQISSEVPQNLSASRPQDRQFILSSKKLLLSDSGFYLCAWSSAGGWSGNTIYFGEGSWLTVV.

A word on this clone: Mismatch with germline at one junction end may stem from a read error. The chain has TRBV7-9 and TRBJ2-7, with TRBD2 identical over 11 bases. The CDR3 runs 15 residues. Germline CDR1 SEHNR, CDR2 FQNEAQ (reference sequence). CDR3 sequence reads: CVSSLGPSGRLEQYF. As DNA, the CDR3 is TGTGTCAGCAGCTTGGGGCCTAGCGGGAGGCTCGAGCAGTACTTC.

This chain uses TRBV10-2 with TRBJ2-7; possibly TRBD1 for D (6 bases). The V and J ends lost 3 bases and 3 bases respectively, with 6 bases between them. The CDR3 runs 12 residues. Germline V gene data show CDR1 as WSHSY and CDR2 as SAAADI. The CDR3 sequence: CASSDRGYEQYF. The CDR3 DNA reads TGCGCCAGCAGTGACAGGGGCTACGAGCAGTACTTC.

V and J are TRBV7-8 and TRBJ1-3, with D possibly TRBD1 on 5 matching bases. V lost 4 bases and J lost 2, with 12 bases in between. The germline V gene has CDR1 SGHVS and CDR2 FQNEAQ. This CDR3 comprises 15 residues. The CDR3 coding sequence is TGTGCCAGCAGCTCGGGCGCGGGGGCTGGAAACACCATATATTTT. Encoded protein: CASSSGAGAGNTIYF.

V gene TRBV5-1 combines with J gene TRBJ2-5, with 14 bases fitting TRBD2. CDR3 size: 16 residues. Looked up from germline, CDR1 is SGHRS and CDR2 is YFSETQ. Trimming took 3 bases from V and 6 from J; bases not matched to a gene: 7. The CDR3 loop reads CASSWGTSGSGKTQYF. CDR3 DNA: TGCGCCAGCAGCTGGGGGACTAGCGGGAGCGGTAAGACCCAGTACTTC. Combining the CDR3 with reference TRBV5-1 and TRBJ2-5 gives the whole variable domain KAGVTQTPRYLIKTRGQQVTLSCSPISGHRSVSWYQQTPGQGLQFLFEYFSETQRNKGNFPGRFSGRQFSNSRSEMNVSTLELGDSALYLCASSWGTSGSGKTQYFGPGTRLLVL.